The present T cell receptor (beta chain) was sequenced within a study of cytomegalovirus exposure and HLA in healthy donors. Study overall: It was reported in a later analysis that the 120 or so validation repertoires used the same platform as the roughly 700 first-cohort repertoires.

The data were produced by immunoSEQ multiplex PCR, yet TCRdb's version contains in-frame clones alone and is incomplete. The sample has under 130,000 clones; about 85% are singletons. Overall study results and limits: Both high specificity and high sensitivity reportedly marked the classifier's diagnosis of cytomegalovirus status. The study labeled under 200 TCR beta chains cytomegalovirus-associated. Within the approximately 110 validation repertoires, first-cohort TCR clusters tended to co-occur, according to a later analysis.

The sample holds many counts of this clone. What it binds is unknown. The CDR3 has 14 amino acids. Germline CDR1 reads MNHNY; CDR2 reads SVGAGI (reference sequence). V lost 6 bases to trimming and J lost 6 bases; unmatched junction nucleotides: 4. This clonotype was sampled from a woman between 18 and 30 years old in good health and CMV-seropositive. Sequenced material: PBMCs. The J gene is TRBJ2-1, the V gene TRBV6-6; 11 nucleotides line up with TRBD1. The CDR3 reads CASRTGTGGNEQFF. CDR3 nucleotides: TGTGCCAGCAGGACAGGGACAGGGGGCAATGAGCAGTTCTTC.